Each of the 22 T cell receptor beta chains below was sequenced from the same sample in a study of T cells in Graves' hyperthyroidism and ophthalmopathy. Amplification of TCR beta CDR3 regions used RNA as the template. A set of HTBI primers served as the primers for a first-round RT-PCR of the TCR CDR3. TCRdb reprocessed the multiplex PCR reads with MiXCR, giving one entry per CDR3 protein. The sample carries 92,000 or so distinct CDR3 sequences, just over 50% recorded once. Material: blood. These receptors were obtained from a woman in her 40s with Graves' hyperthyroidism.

The CDR3 DNA follows: TGTGCCAGCAGCGCGGGGGGGTGGAATACACCCCTCCACTTT. It specifies CASSAGGWNTPLHF. This rearrangement joins TRBV7-8 to TRBJ1-6, with a weak D call TRBD1 (5 bases). V gave up 5 bases and J gave up 11 bases, with 16 bases separating them. The CDR3 runs to 14 residues. Germline CDR1 SGHVS, CDR2 FQNEAQ.

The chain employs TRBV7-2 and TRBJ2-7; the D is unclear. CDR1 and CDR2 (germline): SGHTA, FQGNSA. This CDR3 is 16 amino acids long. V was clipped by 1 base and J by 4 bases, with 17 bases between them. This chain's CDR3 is CASSLDLGQKDYEQYF. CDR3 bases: TGTGCCAGCAGCTTAGATCTAGGGCAGAAGGATTACGAGCAGTACTTC. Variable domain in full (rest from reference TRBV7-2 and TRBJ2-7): GAGVSQSPSNKVTEKGKDVELRCDPISGHTALYWYRQSLGQGLEFLIYFQGNSAPDKSGLPSDRFSAERTGGSVSTLTIQRTQQEDSAVYLCASSLDLGQKDYEQYFGPGTRLTVT.

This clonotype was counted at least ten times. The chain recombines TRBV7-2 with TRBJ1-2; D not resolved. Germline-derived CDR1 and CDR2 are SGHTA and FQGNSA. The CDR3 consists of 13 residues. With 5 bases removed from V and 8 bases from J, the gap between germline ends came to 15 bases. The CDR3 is CASSPRGMDGYTF. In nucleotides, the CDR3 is TGTGCCAGCAGCCCCCGGGGAATGGACGGCTACACCTTC.

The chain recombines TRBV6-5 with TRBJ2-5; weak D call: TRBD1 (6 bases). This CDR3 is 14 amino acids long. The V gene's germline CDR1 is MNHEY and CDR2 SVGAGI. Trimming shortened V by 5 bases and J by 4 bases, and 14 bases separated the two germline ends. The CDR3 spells CASSRQGWAETQYF. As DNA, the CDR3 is TGTGCCAGCAGTAGGCAGGGGTGGGCAGAGACCCAGTACTTC.

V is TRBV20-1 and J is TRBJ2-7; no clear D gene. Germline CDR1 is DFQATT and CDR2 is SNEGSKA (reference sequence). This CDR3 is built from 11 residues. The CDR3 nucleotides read TGCAGCTTGGCCGTGAGTTCCGAGCAGTACTTC. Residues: CSLAVSSEQYF.

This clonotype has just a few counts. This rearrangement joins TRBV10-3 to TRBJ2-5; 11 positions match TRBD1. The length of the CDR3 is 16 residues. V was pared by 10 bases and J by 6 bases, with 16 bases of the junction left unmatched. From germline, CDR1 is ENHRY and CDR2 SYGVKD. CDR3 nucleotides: TGTGCCAGCAGCCAGACCCGGACAGGGGGCGGGAAGACCCAGTACTTC. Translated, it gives CASSQTRTGGGKTQYF.

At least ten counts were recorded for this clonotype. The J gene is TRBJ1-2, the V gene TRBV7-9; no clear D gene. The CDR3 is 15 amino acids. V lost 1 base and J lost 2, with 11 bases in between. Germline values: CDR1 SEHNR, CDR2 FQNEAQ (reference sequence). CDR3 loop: CASSLDQEVNYGYTF. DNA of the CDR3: TGTGCCAGCAGCTTAGATCAGGAGGTAAACTATGGCTACACCTTC.

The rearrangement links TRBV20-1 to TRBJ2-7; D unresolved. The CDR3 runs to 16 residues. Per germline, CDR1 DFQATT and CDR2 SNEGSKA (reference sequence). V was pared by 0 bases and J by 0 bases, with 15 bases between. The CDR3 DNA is TGCAGTGCTAGAGATTGGAGAACAAGGAGCTCCTACGAGCAGTACTTC. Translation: CSARDWRTRSSYEQYF.

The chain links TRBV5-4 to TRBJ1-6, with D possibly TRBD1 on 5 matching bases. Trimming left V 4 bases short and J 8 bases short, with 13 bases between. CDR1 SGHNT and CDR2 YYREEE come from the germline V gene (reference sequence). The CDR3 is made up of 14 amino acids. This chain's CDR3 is CASSRGGDDSPLHF. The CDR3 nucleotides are TGTGCCAGCAGCCGGGGAGGGGACGATTCACCCCTCCACTTT.

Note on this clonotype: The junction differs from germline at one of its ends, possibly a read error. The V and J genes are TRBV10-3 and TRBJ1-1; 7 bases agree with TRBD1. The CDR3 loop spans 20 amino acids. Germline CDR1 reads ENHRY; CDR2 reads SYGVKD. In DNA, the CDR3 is TGTGCCAGCTGGAGGAATGCGGGGGACAGCCACCTCCGACGGAACACTGAGGCTTTCTTT. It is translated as CASWRNAGDSHLRRNTEAFF.

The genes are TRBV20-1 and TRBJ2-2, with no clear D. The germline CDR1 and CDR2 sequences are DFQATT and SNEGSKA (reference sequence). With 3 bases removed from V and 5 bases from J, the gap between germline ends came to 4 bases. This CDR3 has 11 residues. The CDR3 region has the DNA TGCAGTGCTAGCCTAACCGGGGAGCTGTTTTTT. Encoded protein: CSASLTGELFF.

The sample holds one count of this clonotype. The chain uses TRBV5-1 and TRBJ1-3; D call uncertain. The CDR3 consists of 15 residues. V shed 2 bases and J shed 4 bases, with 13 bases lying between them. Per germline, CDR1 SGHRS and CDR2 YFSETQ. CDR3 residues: CASSFGRGWGNTIYF. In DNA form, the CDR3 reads TGCGCCAGCAGCTTTGGACGGGGTTGGGGAAACACCATATATTTT.

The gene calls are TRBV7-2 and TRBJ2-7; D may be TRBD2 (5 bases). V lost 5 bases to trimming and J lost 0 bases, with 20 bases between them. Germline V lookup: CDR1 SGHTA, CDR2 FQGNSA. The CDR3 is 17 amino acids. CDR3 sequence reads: CASSHPSGGRSSYEQYF. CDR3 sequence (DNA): TGTGCCAGCAGCCACCCGAGCGGCGGTCGGAGCTCCTACGAGCAGTACTTC.

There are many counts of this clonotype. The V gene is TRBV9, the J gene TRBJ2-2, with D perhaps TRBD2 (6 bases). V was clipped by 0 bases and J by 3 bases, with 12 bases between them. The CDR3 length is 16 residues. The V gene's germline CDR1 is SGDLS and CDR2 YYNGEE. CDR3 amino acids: CASSVEPSVDTGELFF. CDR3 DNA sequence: TGTGCCAGCAGCGTAGAGCCTAGCGTCGACACCGGGGAGCTGTTTTTT.

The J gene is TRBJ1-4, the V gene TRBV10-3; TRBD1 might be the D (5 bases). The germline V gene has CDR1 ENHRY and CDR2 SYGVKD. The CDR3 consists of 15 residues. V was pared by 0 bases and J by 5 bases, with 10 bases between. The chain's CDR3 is CAISESDRLNEKLFF. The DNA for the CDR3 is TGTGCCATCAGTGAGTCCGACAGATTGAATGAAAAACTGTTTTTT.

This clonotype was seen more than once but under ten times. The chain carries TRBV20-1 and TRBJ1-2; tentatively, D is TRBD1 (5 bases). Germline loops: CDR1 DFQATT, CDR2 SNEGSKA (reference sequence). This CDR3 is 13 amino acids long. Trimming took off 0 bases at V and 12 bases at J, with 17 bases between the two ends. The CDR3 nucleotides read TGCAGTGCTAGAGACGGGGCAGTAACTGGAAACACCTTC. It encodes CSARDGAVTGNTF.

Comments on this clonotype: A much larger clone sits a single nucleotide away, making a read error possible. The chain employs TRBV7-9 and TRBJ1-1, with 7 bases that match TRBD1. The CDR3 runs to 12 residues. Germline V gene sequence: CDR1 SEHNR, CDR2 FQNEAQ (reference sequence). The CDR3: CASSSGGTEALF. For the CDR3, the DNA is TGTGCCAGCAGCTCAGGGGGGACTGAAGCTCTCTTT.

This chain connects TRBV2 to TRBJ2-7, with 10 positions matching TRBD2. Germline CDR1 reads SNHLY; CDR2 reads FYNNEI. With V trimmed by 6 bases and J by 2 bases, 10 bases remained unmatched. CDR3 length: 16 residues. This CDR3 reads CASSRPGLAPTYEQYF. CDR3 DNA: TGTGCCAGCAGCAGACCGGGACTAGCGCCTACCTACGAGCAGTACTTC. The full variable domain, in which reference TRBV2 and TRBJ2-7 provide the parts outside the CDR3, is EPEVTQTPSHQVTQMGQEVILRCVPISNHLYFYWYRQILGQKVEFLVSFYNNEISEKSEIFDDQFSVERPDGSNFTLKIRSTKLEDSAMYFCASSRPGLAPTYEQYFGPGTRLTVT.

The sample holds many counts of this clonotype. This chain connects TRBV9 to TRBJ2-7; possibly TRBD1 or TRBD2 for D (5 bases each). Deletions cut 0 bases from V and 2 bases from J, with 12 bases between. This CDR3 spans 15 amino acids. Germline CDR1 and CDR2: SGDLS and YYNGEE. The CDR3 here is CASSVAAGRAYEQYF. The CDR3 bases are TGTGCCAGCAGCGTAGCGGCAGGGAGAGCCTACGAGCAGTACTTC.

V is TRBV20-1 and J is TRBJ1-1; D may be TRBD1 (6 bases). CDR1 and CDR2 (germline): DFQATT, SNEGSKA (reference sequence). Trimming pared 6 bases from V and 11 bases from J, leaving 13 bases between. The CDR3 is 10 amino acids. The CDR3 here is CSAHYRVAFF. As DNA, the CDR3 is TGCAGTGCGCACTACAGGGTGGCTTTCTTT.

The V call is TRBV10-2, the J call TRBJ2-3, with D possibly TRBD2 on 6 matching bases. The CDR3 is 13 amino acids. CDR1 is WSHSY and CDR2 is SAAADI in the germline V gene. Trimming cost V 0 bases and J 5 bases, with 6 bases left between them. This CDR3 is CASSESGGDTQYF. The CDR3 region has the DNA TGCGCCAGCAGTGAGTCGGGGGGAGATACGCAGTATTTT.

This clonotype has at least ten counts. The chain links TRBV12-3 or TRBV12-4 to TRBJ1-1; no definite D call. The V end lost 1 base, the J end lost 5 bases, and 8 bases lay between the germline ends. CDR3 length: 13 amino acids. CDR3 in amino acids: CASSLGPATEAFF. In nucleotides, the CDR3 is TGTGCCAGCAGTTTAGGACCCGCGACTGAAGCTTTCTTT.